This T cell receptor beta chain was identified during a study of identical twins. Study-wide results and limits: Within twin pairs, the out-of-frame alpha sequences they shared showed excess low generation probability.

This clonotype was detected only a few times. Its antigen is currently unknown. Each donor was a healthy Caucasian. TCRdb re-called the 5' RACE reads with MiXCR, one entry per CDR3 protein. In the table there are 350,000 or so distinct CDR3 sequences, 9% to 15% of which are singletons. The CDR3 loop spans 15 amino acids. The V end lost 3 bases, the J end lost 0 bases, and 9 bases lay between the germline ends. CDR1 and CDR2 from the germline V gene are SNHLY and FYNNEI. These records were also assigned to another study, of yellow fever vaccine responses in identical twins.

This sequence joins TRBV2 and TRBJ1-5, with no clear D. This TCR was sampled from a woman between 18 and 30 years old in good health. The sample consisted of CD8+ T cells sorted from blood. The CDR3 loop is CASSDWEYSNQPQHF. The CDR3 DNA reads TGTGCCAGCAGTGATTGGGAGTATAGCAATCAGCCCCAGCATTTT.